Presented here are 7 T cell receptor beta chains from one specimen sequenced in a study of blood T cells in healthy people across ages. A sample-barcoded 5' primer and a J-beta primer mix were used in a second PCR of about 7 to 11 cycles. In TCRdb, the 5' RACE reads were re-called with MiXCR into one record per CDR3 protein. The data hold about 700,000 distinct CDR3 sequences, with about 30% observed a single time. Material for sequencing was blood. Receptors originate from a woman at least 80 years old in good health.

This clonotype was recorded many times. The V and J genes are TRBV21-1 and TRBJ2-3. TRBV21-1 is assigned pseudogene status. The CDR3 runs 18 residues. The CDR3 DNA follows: TGTGCCAGTTATTTAAAATCTGAGACGTTTCTGGGTGGAGATACGCAGTATTTT. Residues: CASYLKSETFLGGDTQYF.

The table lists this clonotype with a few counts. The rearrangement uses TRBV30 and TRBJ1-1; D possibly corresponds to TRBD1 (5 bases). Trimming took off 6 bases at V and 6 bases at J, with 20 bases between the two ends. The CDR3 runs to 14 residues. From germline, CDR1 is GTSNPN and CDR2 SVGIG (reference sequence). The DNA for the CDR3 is TGTGCCTGCCTCAAGGGGATAATGGTTCCTGAAGCTTTCTTT. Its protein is CACLKGIMVPEAFF.

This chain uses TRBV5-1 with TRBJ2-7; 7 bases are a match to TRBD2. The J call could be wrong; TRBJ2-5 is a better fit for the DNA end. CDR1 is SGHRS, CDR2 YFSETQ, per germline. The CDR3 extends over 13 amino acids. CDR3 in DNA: TGCGCCAGCACGGGGGGATCAGGAGAGACCCAGTACTTC. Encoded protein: CASTGGSGETQYF.

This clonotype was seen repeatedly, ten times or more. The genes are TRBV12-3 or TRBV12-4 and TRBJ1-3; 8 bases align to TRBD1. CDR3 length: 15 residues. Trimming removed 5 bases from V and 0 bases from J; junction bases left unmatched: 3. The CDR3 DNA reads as TGTGCCAGCAGTCTCACAGGGGGCTCTGGAAACACCATATATTTT. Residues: CASSLTGGSGNTIYF.

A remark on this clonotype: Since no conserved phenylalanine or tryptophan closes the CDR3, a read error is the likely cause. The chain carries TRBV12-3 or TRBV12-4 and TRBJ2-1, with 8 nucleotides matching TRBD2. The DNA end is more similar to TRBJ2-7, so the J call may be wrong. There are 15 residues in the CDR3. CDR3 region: CASSREPGLAYEQYS. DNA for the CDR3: TGTGCCAGCAGTCGGGAACCGGGACTAGCCTACGAGCAGTACTCC.

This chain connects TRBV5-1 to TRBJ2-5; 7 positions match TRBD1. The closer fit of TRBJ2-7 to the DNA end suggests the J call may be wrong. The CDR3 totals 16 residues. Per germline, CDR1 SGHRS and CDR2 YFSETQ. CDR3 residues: CASSLDGQDHSYEQYF. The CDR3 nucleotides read TGCGCCAGCAGCTTGGACGGACAGGACCACTCCTACGAGCAGTACTTC.

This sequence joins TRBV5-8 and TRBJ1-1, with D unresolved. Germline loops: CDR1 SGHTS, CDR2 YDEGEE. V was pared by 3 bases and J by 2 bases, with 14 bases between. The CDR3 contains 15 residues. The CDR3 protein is CASSSGSRGNTEAFF. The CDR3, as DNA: TGTGCCAGCAGCTCAGGATCCAGAGGAAACACTGAAGCTTTCTTT.